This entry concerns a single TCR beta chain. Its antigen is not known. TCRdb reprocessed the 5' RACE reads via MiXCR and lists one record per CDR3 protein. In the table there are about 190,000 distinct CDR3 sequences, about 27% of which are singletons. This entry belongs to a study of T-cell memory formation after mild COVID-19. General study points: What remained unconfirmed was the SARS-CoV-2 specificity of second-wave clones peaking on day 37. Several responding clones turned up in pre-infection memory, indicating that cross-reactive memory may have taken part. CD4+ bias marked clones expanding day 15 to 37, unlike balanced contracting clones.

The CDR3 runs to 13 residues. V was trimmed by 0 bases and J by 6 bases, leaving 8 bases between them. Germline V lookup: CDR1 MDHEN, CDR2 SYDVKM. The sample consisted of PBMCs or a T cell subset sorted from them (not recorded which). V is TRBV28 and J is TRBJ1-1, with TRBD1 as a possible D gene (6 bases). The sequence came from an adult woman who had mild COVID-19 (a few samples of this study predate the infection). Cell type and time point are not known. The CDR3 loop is CASSLWRGAEAFF. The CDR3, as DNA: TGTGCCAGCAGTTTATGGAGGGGGGCTGAAGCTTTCTTT.